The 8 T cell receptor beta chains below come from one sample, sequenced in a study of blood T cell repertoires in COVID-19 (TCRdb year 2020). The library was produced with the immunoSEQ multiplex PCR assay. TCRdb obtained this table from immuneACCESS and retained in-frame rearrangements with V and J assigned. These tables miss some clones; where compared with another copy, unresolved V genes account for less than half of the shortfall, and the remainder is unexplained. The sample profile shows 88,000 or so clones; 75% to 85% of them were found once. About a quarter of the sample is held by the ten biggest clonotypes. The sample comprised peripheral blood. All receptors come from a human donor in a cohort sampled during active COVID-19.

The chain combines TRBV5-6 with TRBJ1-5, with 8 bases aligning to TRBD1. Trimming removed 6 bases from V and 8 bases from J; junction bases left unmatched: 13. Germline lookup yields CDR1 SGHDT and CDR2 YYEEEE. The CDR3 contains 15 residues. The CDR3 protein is CASKNYDRGREPQHF. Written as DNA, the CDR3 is TGTGCCAGCAAAAACTACGACAGGGGCCGGGAGCCCCAGCATTTT.

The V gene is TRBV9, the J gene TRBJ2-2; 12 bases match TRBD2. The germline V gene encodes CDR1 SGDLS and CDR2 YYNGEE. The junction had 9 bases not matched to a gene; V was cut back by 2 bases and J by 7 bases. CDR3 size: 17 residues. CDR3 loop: CASSVIAGLAGFGELFF. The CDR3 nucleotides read TGTGCCAGCAGCGTTATTGCCGGACTAGCGGGATTCGGGGAGCTGTTTTTT.

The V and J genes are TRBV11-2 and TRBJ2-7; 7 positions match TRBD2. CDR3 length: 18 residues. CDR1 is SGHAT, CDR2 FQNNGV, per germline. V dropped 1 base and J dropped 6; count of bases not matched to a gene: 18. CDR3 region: CASSLAPKPTVAGGEQYF. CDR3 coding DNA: TGTGCCAGCAGCTTAGCACCTAAACCCACGGTAGCGGGTGGCGAGCAGTACTTC.

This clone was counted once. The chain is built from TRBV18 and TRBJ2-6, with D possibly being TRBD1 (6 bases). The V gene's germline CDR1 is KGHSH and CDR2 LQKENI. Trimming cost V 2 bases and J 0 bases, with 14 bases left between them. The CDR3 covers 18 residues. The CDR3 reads CASSPWVGDNSGANVLTF. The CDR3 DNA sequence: TGTGCCAGCTCACCATGGGTAGGGGACAACTCTGGGGCCAACGTCCTGACTTTC.

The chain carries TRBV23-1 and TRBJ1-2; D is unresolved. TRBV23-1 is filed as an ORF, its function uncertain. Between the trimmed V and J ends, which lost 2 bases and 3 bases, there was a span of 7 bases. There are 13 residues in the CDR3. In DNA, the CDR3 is TGCGCCAGCAGTCAAAAGGAGGACTATGGCTACACCTTC. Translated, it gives CASSQKEDYGYTF.

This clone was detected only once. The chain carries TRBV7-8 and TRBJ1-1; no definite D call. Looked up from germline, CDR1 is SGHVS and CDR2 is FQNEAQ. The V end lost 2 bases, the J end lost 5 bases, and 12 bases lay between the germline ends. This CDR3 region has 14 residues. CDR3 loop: CASSLSGRRTEAFF. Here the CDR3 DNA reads TGTGCCAGCAGCTTATCAGGTCGGAGGACTGAAGCTTTCTTT.

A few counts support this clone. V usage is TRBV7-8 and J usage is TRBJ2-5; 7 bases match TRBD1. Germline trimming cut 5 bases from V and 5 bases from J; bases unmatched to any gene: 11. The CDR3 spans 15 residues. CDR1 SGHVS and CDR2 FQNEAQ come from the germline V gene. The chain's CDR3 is CASSPNTGAGETQYF. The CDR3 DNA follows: TGTGCCAGCAGCCCGAACACAGGGGCAGGGGAGACCCAGTACTTC.

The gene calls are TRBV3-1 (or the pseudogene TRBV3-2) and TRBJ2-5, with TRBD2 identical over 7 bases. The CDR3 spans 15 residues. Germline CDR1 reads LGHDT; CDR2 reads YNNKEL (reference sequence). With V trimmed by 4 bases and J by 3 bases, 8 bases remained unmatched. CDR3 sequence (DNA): TGTGCCAGCAGCCCCCTGCGGGAGCCTAAAGAGACCCAGTACTTC. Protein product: CASSPLREPKETQYF.